This T cell receptor (beta chain) was captured by sequencing in a study of early T cells in non-severe SARS-CoV-2 infection. Across the study: Chains from this unsorted whole-blood bulk RNA could not be paired.

This clonotype was seen only a few times. Antigen unknown. Unique molecular identifiers were added to individual cDNA molecules. MiXCR, run by TCRdb on the 5' RACE reads, gives a single entry per CDR3 protein. The sample carries 55,000 to 75,000 distinct CDR3 sequences, about 8% recorded once. Study-level results: Matching with VDJdb favored anti-spike CD8 responses (missing private and CD4 specificities).

V was trimmed by 6 bases and J by 0 bases, leaving 12 bases between them. The CDR3 length is 15 residues. The V gene's germline CDR1 is ENHRY and CDR2 SYGVKD. Sequencing was carried out using whole blood. This TCR derives from an adult who was a healthcare worker with PCR-confirmed SARS-CoV-2 infection or an uninfected control (not recorded which). This chain links TRBV10-3 with TRBJ1-5, with D tentatively TRBD1 (6 bases). Here the CDR3 reads CAIRGTPDSNQPQHF. The CDR3 DNA sequence: TGTGCCATCAGGGGGACACCCGATAGCAATCAGCCCCAGCATTTT.